The rows below give T cell receptor beta chains drawn from one sample of a study of blood T cell repertoires in COVID-19. The assay was immunoSEQ multiplex PCR, and TCRdb's table has in-frame clones only and misses some. The sample holds some 270,000 clones, roughly 86% seen once. The sample was peripheral blood. All receptors come from a woman between 55 and 75 years old who had recovered from COVID-19. CDR3s include the opening cysteine and the closing phenylalanine or tryptophan. A D gene is named only where the DNA matches it firmly. Size tells how often a clone was seen (once, few, many) or the class of an expanded clone, and some rows leave it out.

V gene	clone size	D gene	CDR3 length	J gene	CDR3 protein	CDR3 DNA
TRBV19	-	TRBD1	14	TRBJ1-5	CASTPGQGNQPQHF	TGTGCCAGTACCCCGGGACAGGGCAATCAGCCCCAGCATTTT
TRBV6-5	-	-	15	TRBJ1-5	CASSPGGAGLGAQHF	TGTGCCAGCAGTCCGGGGGGGGCCGGCCTCGGGGCCCAGCATTTT
TRBV3-1/TRBV3-2	-	-	14	TRBJ1-4	CASSQDRANEKLFF	TGTGCCAGCAGCCAAGACAGGGCTAATGAAAAACTGTTTTTT
TRBV4-2	-	-	12	TRBJ2-7	CASKEGTYEQYF	TGTGCCAGCAAGGAGGGGACCTACGAGCAGTACTTC
TRBV5-1	once	-	15	TRBJ2-7	CASSSTEGAYYEQYF	TGCGCCAGCAGCTCGACCGAAGGGGCTTACTACGAGCAGTACTTC
TRBV11-3	once	-	14	TRBJ2-2	CASSLGVNTGELFF	TGTGCCAGCAGCTTAGGAGTCAACACCGGGGAGCTGTTTTTT
TRBV28	-	TRBD1	16	TRBJ2-5	CASSLLMGQGQETQYF	TGTGCCAGCAGTTTACTTATGGGACAGGGCCAAGAGACCCAGTACTTC
TRBV6-5	-	-	12	TRBJ2-7	CASSLHSYEQYF	TGTGCCAGCAGTTTACACTCCTACGAGCAGTACTTC
TRBV4-3	-	TRBD1	17	TRBJ1-2	CASSQGAGTGANYGYTF	TGCGCCAGCAGCCAAGGAGCCGGGACAGGGGCTAACTATGGCTACACCTTC
TRBV2	-	TRBD2	16	TRBJ2-2	CASSKTGTRVTGELFF	TGTGCCAGCAGTAAAACCGGGACTAGGGTCACCGGGGAGCTGTTTTTT
TRBV4-1	-	-	17	TRBJ2-2	CASSQPLAPPNTGELFF	TGCGCCAGCAGCCAGCCCCTAGCGCCTCCAAACACCGGGGAGCTGTTTTTT
TRBV7-6	-	TRBD2	15	TRBJ2-5	CASSSTLAGQGTQYF	TGTGCCAGCAGCTCTACGCTAGCGGGCCAGGGGACCCAGTACTTC
TRBV5-4	once	TRBD2	16	TRBJ2-3	CASSFLVAGATDTQYF	TGTGCCAGCAGCTTTCTTGTAGCGGGGGCCACAGATACGCAGTATTTT
TRBV5-4	-	TRBD2	15	TRBJ2-5	CASSSNLAGEETQYF	TGTGCCAGCAGCTCGAACCTAGCGGGGGAAGAGACCCAGTACTTC
TRBV11-3	-	-	13	TRBJ2-3	CASSTSGSDTQYF	TGTGCCAGCAGCACCTCAGGGTCAGATACGCAGTATTTT
TRBV3-1/TRBV3-2	-	-	14	TRBJ2-7	CASSQALASYEQYF	TGTGCCAGCAGCCAAGCACTAGCTTCCTACGAGCAGTACTTC
TRBV6-1	-	TRBD1	14	TRBJ1-1	CASSEGQGITEAFF	TGTGCCAGCAGTGAAGGACAGGGTATCACTGAAGCTTTCTTT
TRBV7-2	-	TRBD2	17	TRBJ2-7	CASSLRLAGGPTYEQYF	TGTGCCAGCAGCTTGCGACTAGCGGGGGGGCCCACCTACGAGCAGTACTTC
TRBV11-2	-	-	14	TRBJ1-1	CASLPLRMNTEAFF	TGTGCCAGCCTACCCCTTCGCATGAACACTGAAGCTTTCTTT
TRBV19	-	-	15	TRBJ2-3	CASSIVLVATDTQYF	TGTGCCAGTAGTATAGTCTTGGTAGCCACAGATACGCAGTATTTT
TRBV6-5	-	TRBD1	16	TRBJ1-2	CASSYFSGTGDYGYTF	TGTGCCAGCAGTTACTTTTCCGGGACAGGGGACTATGGCTACACCTTC
TRBV7-3	-	-	15	TRBJ1-3	CASSPTGTPGNTIYF	TGTGCCAGCAGCCCTACCGGGACACCAGGAAACACCATATATTTT
TRBV7-9	once	-	16	TRBJ1-2	CASTADGRQTLYGYTF	TGTGCCAGCACCGCTGATGGGCGACAGACCCTCTATGGCTACACCTTC
TRBV28	few	-	15	TRBJ1-5	CASHPYRGRDQPQHF	TGTGCCAGCCACCCATATAGGGGCAGGGATCAGCCCCAGCATTTT
TRBV7-2	-	-	15	TRBJ1-5	CASSRGVGGNQPQHF	TGTGCCAGCAGCCGTGGGGTAGGGGGCAATCAGCCCCAGCATTTT
TRBV5-1	-	TRBD1	13	TRBJ1-2	CASSSGQGEGYTF	TGCGCCAGCAGCTCCGGACAGGGGGAAGGCTACACCTTC
TRBV19	few	TRBD2	15	TRBJ2-7	CASSELAGGRYEQYF	TGTGCCAGTAGTGAACTAGCGGGGGGGCGGTACGAGCAGTACTTC